The 32 T cell receptor beta chains given below trace back to one sample, sequenced in a study of blood T cell repertoires in COVID-19 (dated by TCRdb to 2018 to 2020). The method behind the library was the immunoSEQ multiplex PCR assay. TCRdb limited this immuneACCESS table to in-frame rearrangements with V and J called. A share of clones is missing; checked studies link under half to unresolved V genes, and the rest is unexplained. The sample includes fewer than 200,000 clones, with approximately 80% observed a single time. The ten largest clones represent around 10% of the sample. The source material was peripheral blood. The receptors come from a woman of 80 years or more with active or convalescent COVID-19.

This rearrangement joins TRBV10-3 to TRBJ1-5; 7 bases agree with TRBD1. The V and J ends lost 6 bases and 8 bases, in that order; junction bases with no gene match: 10. The germline gives CDR1 ENHRY, CDR2 SYGVKD. The CDR3 sequence is 14 residues long. In DNA, the CDR3 is TGTGCCATCAGCCGGGACAGTAACCTTGAGCCCCAGCATTTT. It yields the protein CAISRDSNLEPQHF.

The chain has TRBV27 and TRBJ2-2; no clear D. Germline CDR1 MNHEY, CDR2 SMNVEV (reference sequence). The V end lost 4 bases, the J end lost 5 bases, and 8 bases lay between the germline ends. The CDR3 spans 13 residues. The DNA for the CDR3 is TGTGCCAGCAGTTCTTCCTCGACCGGGGAGCTGTTTTTT. This gives the protein CASSSSSTGELFF.

Only one count was recorded for this clone. The chain has TRBV27 and TRBJ1-1; the D gene is possibly TRBD1 (5 bases). Germline-derived CDR1 and CDR2 are MNHEY and SMNVEV (reference sequence). V lost 5 bases and J lost 6, with 19 bases in between. The CDR3 runs 15 residues. The CDR3 reads CASSPLGAGGAEAFF. The CDR3 DNA reads TGTGCCAGCAGTCCCCTAGGGGCGGGGGGTGCTGAAGCTTTCTTT.

This sequence joins TRBV11-2 and TRBJ2-4, with 8 bases identical to TRBD1. The junction had 10 bases not matched to a gene; V was cut back by 0 bases and J by 0 bases. CDR1 SGHAT and CDR2 FQNNGV come from the germline V gene. The CDR3 is made up of 19 amino acids. The chain's CDR3 is CASSLDSFQGAIAKNIQYF. In DNA form, the CDR3 reads TGTGCCAGCAGCTTAGATTCCTTTCAGGGGGCTATAGCCAAAAACATTCAGTACTTC.

The rearrangement joins TRBV2 to TRBJ1-1; D gene ambiguous. Germline V CDR1 and CDR2: SNHLY, FYNNEI. The CDR3 is 14 residues long. Trimming took 6 bases from V and 4 from J, leaving 15 bases between them. CDR3: CASSLGVFGTEAFF. CDR3 sequence (DNA): TGTGCCAGCAGCCTCGGGGTATTTGGCACTGAAGCTTTCTTT.

Concerning this clone itself: Germline is not matched at one junction end, which may reflect a read error. The chain carries TRBV7-3 and TRBJ1-2, with D uncertain. This CDR3 region has 11 residues. Germline CDR1 SGHTA, CDR2 FQGTGA. In DNA form, the CDR3 reads TGCGCCCGGGAGGTAAGGGATGGCTACACCTTC. It encodes CAREVRDGYTF.

In nucleotides, the CDR3 is TGTGCCAGCAGTTACGGTGGGTCAAAAGGCGGTGAAGCTTTCTTT. Translation gives CASSYGGSKGGEAFF. This sequence joins TRBV6-2 or TRBV6-3 and TRBJ1-1; D remains ambiguous. CDR1 MNHEY and CDR2 SVGEGT come from the germline V gene. V lost 2 bases to trimming and J lost 7 bases, with 17 bases between them. The CDR3 is made up of 15 amino acids.

The V call is TRBV5-3, the J call TRBJ2-7, with a possible D match to TRBD2 (5 bases). TRBV5-3 is given ORF status, its function remaining uncertain. V lost 2 bases and J lost 3, with 15 bases in between. The CDR3 is 15 amino acids. This chain's CDR3 is CARSFTGVGDYEQYF. The CDR3 DNA reads as TGTGCCAGAAGCTTCACCGGGGTCGGCGACTACGAGCAGTACTTC.

V gene TRBV10-3 combines with J gene TRBJ2-5, with D unclear. The CDR3 length is 14 residues. From germline, CDR1 is ENHRY and CDR2 SYGVKD. Deletions cut 3 bases from V and 2 bases from J, with 10 bases between. The CDR3 nucleotides are TGTGCCATCAGTGACACCGGGTCGCAAGAGACCCAGTACTTC. It translates to CAISDTGSQETQYF.

The genes are TRBV27 and TRBJ2-4, with 11 bases matching TRBD2. J was trimmed by 0 bases and V by 5 bases; bases with no gene match: 9. There are 18 residues in the CDR3. Germline V gene sequence: CDR1 MNHEY, CDR2 SMNVEV (reference sequence). CDR3 loop: CASSPLGTSGLAKNIQYF. CDR3 coding DNA: TGTGCCAGCAGTCCCCTCGGGACTAGCGGACTAGCCAAAAACATTCAGTACTTC.

V and J are TRBV4-3 and TRBJ2-4; possibly TRBD1 for D (5 bases). Looked up from germline, CDR1 is LGHNA and CDR2 is YSLEER. Trimming removed 4 bases at V and 0 bases at J, with 10 bases between. The CDR3 totals 15 residues. This CDR3 reads CASSPGHLAKNIQYF. The CDR3 DNA sequence: TGCGCCAGCAGCCCCGGACACTTAGCCAAAAACATTCAGTACTTC.

V and J are TRBV27 and TRBJ2-7, with D perhaps TRBD2 (7 bases). V lost 3 bases, J lost 2 bases, and 17 bases lay in between. The CDR3 totals 16 residues. The germline V gene has CDR1 MNHEY and CDR2 SMNVEV (reference sequence). The CDR3 protein is CASSLRGGLLAYEQYF. The CDR3 DNA sequence: TGTGCCAGCAGTTTGAGGGGGGGGCTATTGGCCTACGAGCAGTACTTC.

V is TRBV18 and J is TRBJ2-1; no definite D call. V shed 3 bases and J shed 9 bases, with 12 bases lying between them. Germline CDR1 reads KGHSH; CDR2 reads LQKENI. The CDR3 loop spans 13 amino acids. The CDR3 reads CASSPRDLGEQFF. The DNA of the CDR3 is TGTGCCAGCTCACCTAGAGATCTCGGTGAGCAGTTCTTC.

The V call is TRBV11-2, the J call TRBJ2-5; D gene unclear. V was pared by 3 bases and J by 1 base, with 9 bases between. The CDR3 is made up of 14 amino acids. CDR1 is SGHAT and CDR2 is FQNNGV in the germline V gene. The CDR3 DNA reads TGTGCCAGCAGCTTGTTACCCAGCCAAGAGACCCAGTACTTC. Translated: CASSLLPSQETQYF.

This clone was observed a few times. The V call is TRBV9, the J call TRBJ2-7; weak D call: TRBD2 (6 bases). The CDR3 runs to 13 residues. The V gene lost 6 bases and the J gene lost 0 bases, with 10 bases spanning the gap. Per the germline V gene, CDR1 is SGDLS and CDR2 is YYNGEE. The DNA of the CDR3 is TGTGCCAGCACGGGACTGAGCTCCTACGAGCAGTACTTC. Encoded protein: CASTGLSSYEQYF.

This clone was detected only once. As DNA, the CDR3 is TGTGCCAGCAGCTTCCAGGAGGGATCGGGGGGCTACACCTTC. Translating it yields CASSFQEGSGGYTF. The gene calls are TRBV11-2 and TRBJ1-2; D gene ambiguous. The CDR3 has 14 residues. V shed 3 bases and J shed 8 bases, with 16 bases lying between them. Germline CDR1 SGHAT, CDR2 FQNNGV.

V is TRBV7-9 and J is TRBJ1-1, with 10 bases fitting TRBD1. V gave up 6 bases and J gave up 5 bases; unmatched junction bases: 3. The CDR3 totals 13 residues. The germline V gene encodes CDR1 SEHNR and CDR2 FQNEAQ (reference sequence). The CDR3: CASRSDRGTEAFF. The CDR3 DNA follows: TGTGCCAGCAGATCGGACAGGGGGACTGAAGCTTTCTTT.

This sequence joins TRBV19 and TRBJ2-7, with D perhaps matching TRBD1 (6 bases). The V end lost 3 bases, the J end lost 4 bases, and 16 bases lay between the germline ends. This CDR3 spans 15 amino acids. CDR1 and CDR2 (germline): LNHDA, SQIVND (reference sequence). CDR3 sequence reads: CASSIETGMVYEQYF. As DNA, the CDR3 is TGTGCCAGTAGTATCGAAACAGGGATGGTATACGAGCAGTACTTC.

V and J are TRBV7-2 and TRBJ2-5, with 8 bases that match TRBD2. The V segment lost 3 bases and the J segment 1 base; nucleotides outside the gene matches: 13. CDR3 length equals 18 residues. CDR1 is SGHTA and CDR2 is FQGNSA in the germline V gene. The CDR3 loop is CASSFRSGRGASQETQYF. DNA of the CDR3: TGTGCCAGCAGCTTCCGGTCTGGGCGGGGGGCCTCCCAAGAGACCCAGTACTTC.

The chain uses TRBV2 and TRBJ1-3; 9 nucleotides line up with TRBD1. Trimming cost V 10 bases and J 2 bases; bases outside gene matches: 3. Per germline, CDR1 SNHLY and CDR2 FYNNEI. The length of the CDR3 is 13 residues. The CDR3: CAKRTGAGNTIYF. The CDR3 DNA follows: TGTGCCAAGAGGACAGGGGCTGGAAACACCATATATTTT.

The CDR3 reads CASSVDRASTDTQYF. CDR3 sequence (DNA): TGTGCCAGCAGTGTTGACAGGGCTAGCACAGATACGCAGTATTTT. The chain joins TRBV2 to TRBJ2-3; 7 nucleotides agree with TRBD1. J lost 0 bases, V lost 4 bases, and 4 bases had no gene match. CDR1 SNHLY and CDR2 FYNNEI come from the germline V gene. The CDR3 loop spans 15 amino acids. Based on the CDR3 plus reference TRBV2 and TRBJ2-3, the full variable domain is EPEVTQTPSHQVTQMGQEVILRCVPISNHLYFYWYRQILGQKVEFLVSFYNNEISEKSEIFDDQFSVERPDGSNFTLKIRSTKLEDSAMYFCASSVDRASTDTQYFGPGTRLTVL.

The genes are TRBV6-5 and TRBJ1-2, with unresolved D. The CDR3 sequence is 13 residues long. CDR1 is MNHEY, CDR2 SVGAGI, per germline. Trimming removed 6 bases from V and 4 bases from J, with 12 bases in between. The CDR3 region has the DNA TGTGCCAGCAGCCCGGACTCCCCCTATGGCTACACCTTC. This sequence encodes CASSPDSPYGYTF.

The V gene is TRBV18, the J gene TRBJ1-1; 10 bases are shared with TRBD1. Germline CDR1 reads KGHSH; CDR2 reads LQKENI. The V gene end was trimmed by 6 bases and the J gene end by 2 bases; junction bases not matched to a gene: 3. This CDR3 spans 14 amino acids. Here the CDR3 DNA reads TGTGCCAGCTCGACAGGGGGCCTCAACACTGAAGCTTTCTTT. This sequence encodes CASSTGGLNTEAFF. Complete variable domain (other parts from reference TRBV18 and TRBJ1-1): NAGVMQNPRHLVRRRGQEARLRCSPMKGHSHVYWYRQLPEEGLKFMVYLQKENIIDESGMPKERFSAEFPKEGPSILRIQQVVRGDSAAYFCASSTGGLNTEAFFGQGTRLTVV.

V usage is TRBV23-1 and J usage is TRBJ1-5; D remains unclear. TRBV23-1 is identified as an open reading frame with a role that is uncertain. V shed 6 bases and J shed 4 bases, with 13 bases lying between them. The CDR3 consists of 14 residues. The CDR3 nucleotides are TGCGCCAGCAGCGGAGGCGCTTCGAATCAGCCCCAGCATTTT. It specifies CASSGGASNQPQHF.

J is TRBJ2-7 and V is TRBV19, with 7 positions matching TRBD1. This CDR3 region has 14 residues. CDR1 LNHDA and CDR2 SQIVND come from the germline V gene (reference sequence). J lost 1 base, V lost 9 bases, and 9 bases had no gene match. CDR3 residues: CASSRQGDSYEQYF. CDR3 nucleotides: TGTGCCAGCTCCAGACAGGGTGATTCCTACGAGCAGTACTTC.

J is TRBJ1-2 and V is TRBV28, with TRBD1 as a possible D gene (5 bases). The CDR3 loop spans 16 amino acids. Germline loops: CDR1 MDHEN, CDR2 SYDVKM. V was clipped by 2 bases and J by 3 bases, with 16 bases between them. The CDR3 DNA is TGTGCCAGCAGTTTAACGTCAGGGCGTAAGGACTATGGCTACACCTTC. Protein product: CASSLTSGRKDYGYTF.

CDR3 residues: CASSLGGASSEKLFF. In nucleotides, the CDR3 is TGCGCCAGCAGCCTGGGCGGGGCGAGTAGTGAAAAACTGTTTTTT. The chain combines TRBV5-1 with TRBJ1-4, with a weak D call TRBD1 (5 bases). The ends were cut back, 4 bases at V and 7 bases at J, with 17 bases in the middle. The CDR3 length is 15 residues. From germline, CDR1 is SGHRS and CDR2 YFSETQ.

The rearrangement links TRBV5-1 to TRBJ2-5, with 11 bases aligning to TRBD2. After removal of 0 bases from V and 5 bases from J, the junction contained 9 bases not matched to a gene. The CDR3 extends over 17 amino acids. Germline V gene data show CDR1 as SGHRS and CDR2 as YFSETQ. CDR3 region: CASSLELAGATLETQYF. The CDR3 DNA reads as TGCGCCAGCAGCTTGGAACTAGCGGGGGCGACATTGGAGACCCAGTACTTC.

V is TRBV9 and J is TRBJ1-6, with 9 bases fitting TRBD1. The germline V gene has CDR1 SGDLS and CDR2 YYNGEE. Germline trimming cut 3 bases from V and 2 bases from J; bases unmatched to any gene: 3. This CDR3 comprises 16 residues. CDR3 nucleotide sequence: TGTGCCAGCAGCGACCGACAGGGGGCCTATAATTCACCCCTCCACTTT. Translation gives CASSDRQGAYNSPLHF.

This rearrangement joins TRBV19 to TRBJ1-1, with 7 nucleotides matching TRBD1. Trimming took 3 bases from V and 4 from J; bases not matched to a gene: 8. The CDR3 runs to 15 residues. The germline V gene has CDR1 LNHDA and CDR2 SQIVND (reference sequence). CDR3 coding DNA: TGTGCCAGTAGTATTACAGGGGCCTCGAGCACTGAAGCTTTCTTT. This sequence encodes CASSITGASSTEAFF.

The chain joins TRBV19 to TRBJ2-6; 10 nucleotides agree with TRBD1. V trimming: 4 bases; J trimming: 0 bases; junction bases outside the gene matches: 6. CDR1 is LNHDA and CDR2 is SQIVND in the germline V gene (reference sequence). The CDR3 loop spans 18 amino acids. The CDR3 loop is CASSREGQGSSGANVLTF. The CDR3 bases are TGTGCCAGTAGTAGGGAGGGACAGGGGAGCTCTGGGGCCAACGTCCTGACTTTC.

CDR3 sequence (DNA): TGTGCCAGCAGCCCCGGGGTCGGTTGGTACCAAGAGACCCAGTACTTC. Its protein product is CASSPGVGWYQETQYF. The rearrangement uses TRBV14 and TRBJ2-5; D might be TRBD2 (5 bases). The V and J ends lost 4 bases and 0 bases respectively, with 15 bases between them. This CDR3 has 16 amino acids. CDR1 is SGHDN, CDR2 FVKESK, per germline.